Below are 30 T cell receptor beta chains sequenced from a single sample in a study of CD8+CD57+ T cells in acquired aplastic anemia. Both TCR beta VDJ combination and CDR3 sequence profiling were carried out. Genomic DNA was the template for this profiling. TCRdb called the reads again in MiXCR, with one record for every CDR3 protein. The table has about 140,000 distinct CDR3 sequences, less than 45% seen once. Sequenced input: sorted CD4+, CD8+, or CD8+CD57+ T cells (not recorded which) from PBMCs. Receptors originate from a human donor in good health, serving as a control.

This clonotype was picked up many times. This chain connects TRBV20-1 to TRBJ2-5; no firm D call. Germline loops: CDR1 DFQATT, CDR2 SNEGSKA (reference sequence). V gave up 0 bases and J gave up 9 bases, with 23 bases separating them. This CDR3 contains 16 residues. The CDR3 DNA follows: TGCAGTGCTAGAGATCTAAGGCAGGTGGACCTTGGGGCCCAGTACTTC. Protein: CSARDLRQVDLGAQYF.

This clonotype has a count of ten or more. The chain employs TRBV7-2 and TRBJ2-1; D not resolved. The V gene's germline CDR1 is SGHTA and CDR2 FQGNSA. The CDR3 is 11 residues long. Trimming removed 8 bases from V and 6 bases from J, with 8 bases in between. CDR3 protein: CASGVANEQFF. CDR3 coding DNA: TGTGCCAGCGGAGTAGCCAATGAGCAGTTCTTC. The whole variable domain, filled in from reference TRBV7-2 and TRBJ2-1, reads GAGVSQSPSNKVTEKGKDVELRCDPISGHTALYWYRQSLGQGLEFLIYFQGNSAPDKSGLPSDRFSAERTGGSVSTLTIQRTQQEDSAVYLCASGVANEQFFGPGTRLTVL.

This clonotype was seen ten or more times. The chain uses TRBV24-1 and TRBJ2-3; TRBD2 matches 9 bases. The V and J ends lost 1 base and 2 bases, in that order; junction bases with no gene match: 6. This CDR3 has 17 amino acids. Germline V gene lookup returns CDR1 KGHDR and CDR2 SFDVKD. CDR3 in DNA: TGTGCCACCAGTGATTTAGGGGCTAGCGGGGCCACAGATACGCAGTATTTT. Residues: CATSDLGASGATDTQYF.

This clonotype was seen many times. The chain is built from TRBV14 and TRBJ2-7; 8 bases match TRBD1. V trimming: 0 bases; J trimming: 2 bases; junction bases outside the gene matches: 3. Germline lookup yields CDR1 SGHDN and CDR2 FVKESK. The CDR3 spans 15 residues. CDR3 residues: CASSQDKDRAYEQYF. CDR3 nucleotide sequence: TGTGCCAGCAGCCAAGATAAGGACAGGGCCTACGAGCAGTACTTC.

The rearrangement uses TRBV10-3 and TRBJ2-4, with 8 positions matching TRBD1. CDR1 and CDR2 (germline): ENHRY, SYGVKD. The CDR3 sequence is 15 residues long. V was clipped by 6 bases and J by 0 bases; unmatched bases: 4. In DNA form, the CDR3 reads TGTGCCATCAGACAGGGGGATGTAGCCAAAAACATTCAGTACTTC. As protein: CAIRQGDVAKNIQYF.

A few counts support this clonotype. The chain recombines TRBV15 with TRBJ2-7, with 9 bases fitting TRBD1. CDR1 is LNHNV and CDR2 is YYDKDF in the germline V gene (reference sequence). The CDR3 extends over 16 amino acids. The V segment lost 0 bases and the J segment 3 bases; nucleotides outside the gene matches: 6. This CDR3 reads CATSRDAGQGLYEQYF. As DNA, the CDR3 is TGTGCCACCAGCAGAGATGCGGGACAGGGCCTCTACGAGCAGTACTTC.

Ten or more counts support this clonotype. The V call is TRBV5-4, the J call TRBJ2-3, with 8 bases aligning to TRBD1. Looked up from germline, CDR1 is SGHNT and CDR2 is YYREEE (reference sequence). The CDR3 consists of 15 residues. V shed 4 bases, J shed 2 bases, and the junction held 6 bases outside the gene matches. The CDR3 DNA is TGTGCCAGCAGCCCTCGGACAGGGCCCACAGATACGCAGTATTTT. This codes for CASSPRTGPTDTQYF.

This clonotype was counted between two and nine times. The chain joins TRBV4-2 to TRBJ2-7; the match to TRBD1 covers 8 bases. Germline V CDR1 and CDR2: LGHNA, YNFKEQ. After removal of 1 base from V and 0 bases from J, the junction contained 2 bases not matched to a gene. CDR3 length: 15 amino acids. For the CDR3, the DNA is TGTGCCAGCAGCCAAGCCGGGACAGGCTCCTACGAGCAGTACTTC. Protein sequence: CASSQAGTGSYEQYF.

This rearrangement joins TRBV7-9 to TRBJ1-1; 8 bases match TRBD1. Germline CDR1 SEHNR, CDR2 FQNEAQ (reference sequence). CDR3 size: 13 residues. The J segment lost 6 bases and the V segment lost 5 bases, leaving 5 bases of the junction unmatched. The CDR3 loop is CASSTGGAAEAFF. In nucleotides, the CDR3 is TGTGCCAGCAGCACAGGGGGGGCGGCTGAAGCTTTCTTT.

This clonotype is a singleton in its sample. J is TRBJ2-7 and V is TRBV6-4, with no clear D. Per the germline V gene, CDR1 is MRHNA and CDR2 is SNTAGT. The CDR3 consists of 12 residues. Trimming pared 5 bases from V and 2 bases from J, leaving 7 bases between. The CDR3 is CASSNPPYEQYF. The DNA of the CDR3 is TGTGCCAGCAGTAACCCCCCCTACGAGCAGTACTTC.

The V and J genes are TRBV20-1 and TRBJ1-1; D possibly corresponds to TRBD1 (6 bases). V gave up 5 bases and J gave up 5 bases, with 24 bases separating them. CDR3 length equals 16 residues. Germline CDR1 DFQATT, CDR2 SNEGSKA (reference sequence). The CDR3 sequence: CSAPNMGGAGFTEAFF. The CDR3 DNA sequence: TGCAGTGCTCCCAACATGGGGGGCGCCGGTTTTACTGAAGCTTTCTTT.

This chain links TRBV2 with TRBJ2-3, with TRBD2 as a possible D gene (7 bases). The germline gives CDR1 SNHLY, CDR2 FYNNEI. V lost 4 bases to trimming and J lost 3 bases, with 17 bases between them. The CDR3 loop spans 16 amino acids. The DNA for the CDR3 is TGTGCCAGCAGTGCCACCGCAGGGGAGGGAACAGATACGCAGTATTTT. It yields the protein CASSATAGEGTDTQYF.

This clonotype was detected only once. A read error may account for a junction end that differs from germline. The chain couples TRBV2 to TRBJ1-2; D not certain. Germline V CDR1 and CDR2: SNHLY, FYNNEI. The CDR3 is 15 residues long. The chain's CDR3 is CASSQDRGIYYGYTF. The CDR3 DNA reads as TGCGCCAGCAGCCAAGATCGCGGGATATACTATGGCTACACCTTC.

This clonotype was seen ten or more times. This chain links TRBV4-2 with TRBJ2-7, with D perhaps matching TRBD2 (5 bases). CDR3 length: 19 amino acids. Germline V gene sequence: CDR1 LGHNA, CDR2 YNFKEQ. V lost 1 base to trimming and J lost 2 bases, with 24 bases between them. The chain's CDR3 is CASSQGYSRRRTSAYEQYF. CDR3 coding DNA: TGTGCCAGCAGCCAAGGTTATTCTCGCCGGCGCACTAGTGCCTACGAGCAGTACTTC.

This clonotype occurred many times. The CDR3: CAISIARVDYGYTF. CDR3 DNA: TGTGCCATCAGTATTGCCAGGGTGGACTATGGCTACACCTTC. The chain has TRBV10-3 and TRBJ1-2; tentative D call: TRBD1 (5 bases). V shed 5 bases and J shed 3 bases, with 13 bases lying between them. This CDR3 has 14 amino acids. CDR1 and CDR2 from the germline V gene are ENHRY and SYGVKD.

This clonotype has ten or more counts. V gene TRBV12-3 or TRBV12-4 combines with J gene TRBJ1-2, with D uncertain. The CDR3 extends over 13 amino acids. Trimming took 8 bases from V and 7 from J, leaving 17 bases between them. The CDR3 nucleotides are TGTGCCAGCGTCCCTAGCAGGCGATCTGGCTACACCTTC. Its protein is CASVPSRRSGYTF.

This clonotype has a count of ten or more. J is TRBJ1-6 and V is TRBV9, with TRBD1 matching over 11 bases. Germline V gives CDR1 SGDLS, CDR2 YYNGEE. The CDR3 runs 17 residues. With 4 bases clipped from V and 9 bases from J, the junction kept 12 bases outside the gene matches. The CDR3, as DNA: TGTGCCAGCAGCATAGGGACAGGGGGACGCTCTTCTTCACCCCTCCACTTT. It specifies CASSIGTGGRSSSPLHF. The entire variable domain, with the rest obtained from reference TRBV9 and TRBJ1-6, is as follows: DSGVTQTPKHLITATGQRVTLRCSPRSGDLSVYWYQQSLDQGLQFLIQYYNGEERAKGNILERFSAQQFPDLHSELNLSSLELGDSALYFCASSIGTGGRSSSPLHFGNGTRLTVT.

This clonotype is a singleton in its sample. A much larger clone lies one base from this, so it may be a read error. The V and J genes are TRBV5-1 and TRBJ2-1, with 7 bases matching TRBD2. Germline lookup yields CDR1 SGHRS and CDR2 YFSETQ. V gave up 7 bases and J gave up 9 bases; unmatched junction bases: 13. The CDR3 length is 14 residues. CDR3 in DNA: TGCGCCAGCGGGTCAGACTCTAGCGGCTCTGAGCAGTTCTTC. Protein product: CASGSDSSGSEQFF. The variable domain in full, completed from reference TRBV5-1 and TRBJ2-1, reads KAGVTQTPRYLIKTRGQQVTLSCSPISGHRSVSWYQQTPGQGLQFLFEYFSETQRNKGNFPGRFSGRQFSNSRSEMNVSTLELGDSALYLCASGSDSSGSEQFFGPGTRLTVL.

The rearrangement joins TRBV29-1 to TRBJ2-7, with 16 positions matching TRBD2. The CDR3 has 15 residues. Trimming at V came to 5 bases and at J to 2 bases, leaving 3 bases not matched to a gene. Germline V gene sequence: CDR1 SQVTM, CDR2 ANQGSEA. The CDR3 sequence: CSVSGTSGGAYEQYF. The CDR3 coding sequence is TGCAGCGTTTCCGGGACTAGCGGGGGGGCCTACGAGCAGTACTTC.

This chain links TRBV11-1 with TRBJ2-1; perhaps D is TRBD1 or TRBD2 (6 bases each). Per germline, CDR1 SGHAT and CDR2 FQDESV (reference sequence). This CDR3 spans 13 amino acids. The V end lost 5 bases, the J end lost 12 bases, and 17 bases lay between the germline ends. The CDR3 protein is CASSIVGGLGQFF. The CDR3 DNA reads as TGTGCCAGCAGCATAGTGGGGGGCCTCGGGCAGTTCTTC.

This clonotype occurred many times. V usage is TRBV7-2 and J usage is TRBJ2-7; 7 nucleotides match TRBD1. This CDR3 is 14 amino acids long. Germline-derived CDR1 and CDR2 are SGHTA and FQGNSA. V gave up 1 base and J gave up 6 bases; unmatched junction bases: 6. The CDR3 DNA reads as TGTGCCAGCAGCTTAGAGGGGGCAGGCGGCGAGCAGTACTTC. Its translation: CASSLEGAGGEQYF.

Notes on this clonotype: Sequence at one end of the junction differs from germline and may be a read error. The chain employs TRBV20-1 and TRBJ1-2; D is possibly TRBD1 (5 bases). This CDR3 spans 12 amino acids. CDR1 and CDR2 (germline): DFQATT, SNEGSKA (reference sequence). The CDR3 DNA reads TGCAGTGCTAGTGGGACTAACTATAGCTACACCTTC. It yields the protein CSASGTNYSYTF.

The chain links TRBV10-3 to TRBJ2-3; 12 bases align to TRBD2. Germline V gene lookup returns CDR1 ENHRY and CDR2 SYGVKD. J lost 2 bases, V lost 2 bases, and 5 bases had no gene match. This CDR3 region has 17 residues. CDR3 region: CAISERTSGIFTDTQYF. Here the CDR3 DNA reads TGTGCCATCAGTGAGAGGACTAGCGGGATCTTCACAGATACGCAGTATTTT.

This clonotype showed up just a few times. CDR3 region: CASSPGMENTEAFF. The CDR3 DNA is TGTGCCAGCAGCCCAGGGATGGAAAACACTGAAGCTTTCTTT. V and J are TRBV3-1 and TRBJ1-1, with D possibly matching TRBD1 (5 bases). V lost 4 bases, J lost 2 bases, and 11 bases lay in between. This CDR3 has 14 amino acids. CDR1 is LGHDT and CDR2 is YNNKEL in the germline V gene (reference sequence).

This clonotype appeared a few times. Possible read error: a much larger clone is one base away. The CDR3 DNA reads TGCGCCAGCAGCATGACATTAGCGGGAGGACGCTACAATGAGCAGTTCTTC. This encodes CASSMTLAGGRYNEQFF. V and J are TRBV5-1 and TRBJ2-1; 10 bases map to TRBD2. The CDR3 covers 17 residues. Germline V gene lookup returns CDR1 SGHRS and CDR2 YFSETQ. V shed 4 bases and J 3 bases; nucleotides not matched to a gene: 10.

In its sample, this clonotype was seen many times. This chain connects TRBV2 to TRBJ2-3; D call uncertain. This CDR3 is built from 15 residues. The V end lost 0 bases, the J end lost 2 bases, and 9 bases lay between the germline ends. Germline V CDR1 and CDR2: SNHLY, FYNNEI. The CDR3 region has the DNA TGTGCCAGCAGTGAAGCCACCGTAGCCACAGATACGCAGTATTTT. As protein: CASSEATVATDTQYF. Drawing the rest from reference TRBV2 and TRBJ2-3, the complete variable domain is EPEVTQTPSHQVTQMGQEVILRCVPISNHLYFYWYRQILGQKVEFLVSFYNNEISEKSEIFDDQFSVERPDGSNFTLKIRSTKLEDSAMYFCASSEATVATDTQYFGPGTRLTVL.

Details on this clonotype: No conserved phenylalanine or tryptophan ends this CDR3, so it is likely a read error. The chain combines TRBV20-1 with TRBJ2-7; D may match TRBD1 or TRBD2 (5 bases each). The CDR3 length is 13 residues. V was clipped by 6 bases and J by 1 base, with 13 bases between them. Germline V gene lookup returns CDR1 DFQATT and CDR2 SNEGSKA (reference sequence). The CDR3 region is CSAEGRDSYEQYL. CDR3 DNA: TGCAGTGCCGAGGGCAGGGATTCCTACGAGCAGTACCTC.

Regarding this clonotype: One end of the junction is discordant with germline, which a read error may explain. The rearrangement uses TRBV6-1 and TRBJ1-1; 7 bases map to TRBD1. Germline CDR1 and CDR2: MNHNS and SASEGT. This CDR3 is built from 13 residues. CDR3 in DNA: TGTGCCAGCAGACAAGGGGGCTACATTGAAGCTTCCTTT. This sequence encodes CASRQGGYIEASF.

This clonotype was observed a handful of times. The V and J genes are TRBV2 and TRBJ2-7, with D maybe TRBD1 (5 bases). CDR1 and CDR2 from the germline V gene are SNHLY and FYNNEI. The CDR3 is made up of 11 amino acids. Here the CDR3 DNA reads TGTGCTACTATCAGGGCCGACGAGCAGTACTTC. Its translation: CATIRADEQYF.

This clonotype was observed many times. The chain has TRBV5-8 and TRBJ1-2, with D unresolved. The CDR3 contains 12 residues. Between the trimmed V and J ends, which lost 2 bases and 3 bases, there was a span of 5 bases. Germline V lookup: CDR1 SGHTS, CDR2 YDEGEE. CDR3: CASSFVDYGYTF. The CDR3 DNA sequence: TGTGCCAGCAGCTTTGTGGACTATGGCTACACCTTC.